This entry lists 32 T cell receptor beta chains sequenced from one sample in a study of T cells after posttransplantation cyclophosphamide. TCRdb's copy holds only in-frame clones and misses some; the assay was immunoSEQ multiplex PCR. This sample yields 19,000 or so clones, of which approximately 98% are seen a single time; less than 0.15% belongs to the top ten. Sequenced sample: naive CD8+ T cells sorted from PBMCs. These receptors were collected from a man between 40 and 49 years old in good health, CMV-negative, and a related stem cell transplant donor.

This chain joins TRBV11-3 and TRBJ2-7; possibly TRBD2 for D (5 bases). Trimming left V 5 bases short and J 7 bases short, with 18 bases between. CDR3 size: 14 residues. In germline, CDR1 is SGHNT, CDR2 YENEEA. CDR3 protein: CASSPSSGWGEQYF. Here the CDR3 DNA reads TGTGCCAGCAGCCCTTCATCGGGGTGGGGAGAGCAGTACTTC.

The gene calls are TRBV9 and TRBJ2-2, with 7 bases identical to TRBD2. Germline V CDR1 and CDR2: SGDLS, YYNGEE. This CDR3 region has 14 residues. With 3 bases clipped from V and 7 bases from J, the junction kept 6 bases outside the gene matches. CDR3 in DNA: TGTGCCAGCAGCGCCCCGGGGGGTAGCGGGGAGCTGTTTTTT. The encoded protein is CASSAPGGSGELFF.

This chain joins TRBV5-1 and TRBJ2-7, with 9 bases aligning to TRBD1. J was trimmed by 5 bases and V by 3 bases; bases with no gene match: 6. This CDR3 has 14 residues. Germline-derived CDR1 and CDR2 are SGHRS and YFSETQ. This CDR3 is CASSWTGELDEQYF. In nucleotides, the CDR3 is TGCGCCAGCAGCTGGACAGGGGAATTAGACGAGCAGTACTTC.

The V and J genes are TRBV19 and TRBJ2-1; 12 nucleotides agree with TRBD2. The V gene's germline CDR1 is LNHDA and CDR2 SQIVND (reference sequence). V shed 0 bases and J 10 bases; nucleotides not matched to a gene: 13. The length of the CDR3 is 18 residues. The DNA of the CDR3 is TGTGCCAGTAGTATAGACCCTCTAGCGGGAGGGCCGGGTGGGGAGCAGTTCTTC. Protein: CASSIDPLAGGPGGEQFF.

This clone came up once. The genes are TRBV7-9 and TRBJ2-7; 15 bases map to TRBD2. Germline loops: CDR1 SEHNR, CDR2 FQNEAQ (reference sequence). The CDR3 consists of 17 residues. V lost 6 bases and J lost 4; bases outside the gene matches: 10. CDR3 bases: TGTGCCAGCAGTTTCTCCCTTGGACTAGCGGGAGGGTACGAGCAGTACTTC. It yields the protein CASSFSLGLAGGYEQYF.

The rearrangement joins TRBV14 to TRBJ2-1, with TRBD2 identical over 7 bases. CDR1 and CDR2 (germline): SGHDN, FVKESK. The CDR3 extends over 16 amino acids. V dropped 3 bases and J dropped 4; count of bases not matched to a gene: 9. The CDR3 DNA is TGTGCCAGCAGCCAGACGGGAGCGGGACTTTACAATGAGCAGTTCTTC. Amino acid sequence: CASSQTGAGLYNEQFF.

V is TRBV11-2 and J is TRBJ1-5; TRBD1 matches 8 bases. CDR1 is SGHAT and CDR2 is FQNNGV in the germline V gene. The CDR3 extends over 15 amino acids. V lost 4 bases to trimming and J lost 7 bases; unmatched junction nucleotides: 9. CDR3: CASSSTGGARQPQHF. The CDR3 region has the DNA TGTGCCAGCAGCTCCACAGGGGGGGCACGGCAGCCCCAGCATTTT.

The V gene is TRBV6-1, the J gene TRBJ2-7, with 7 bases identical to TRBD1. The CDR3 extends over 14 amino acids. V dropped 6 bases and J dropped 2; count of bases not matched to a gene: 7. Germline CDR1 is MNHNS and CDR2 is SASEGT. CDR3 sequence reads: CASRSRDRTYEQYF. The DNA for the CDR3 is TGTGCCAGCAGGTCACGGGACAGAACCTACGAGCAGTACTTC.

CDR3 region: CASSPTGQGPNEQFF. In DNA form, the CDR3 reads TGCGCCAGCAGCCCCACAGGACAGGGGCCGAATGAGCAGTTCTTC. The V and J genes are TRBV5-1 and TRBJ2-1, with 9 bases aligning to TRBD1. The V gene's germline CDR1 is SGHRS and CDR2 YFSETQ. The V gene end was trimmed by 4 bases and the J gene end by 7 bases; junction bases not matched to a gene: 9. CDR3 length equals 15 residues.

The genes are TRBV19 and TRBJ1-2, with D possibly matching TRBD1 (5 bases). Germline lookup yields CDR1 LNHDA and CDR2 SQIVND (reference sequence). The CDR3 covers 14 residues. Trimming stripped 5 bases from V and 3 bases from J, with 13 bases between. This CDR3 reads CASSPAGVYYGYTF. In nucleotides, the CDR3 is TGTGCCAGTAGTCCCGCGGGGGTTTACTATGGCTACACCTTC.

The V gene is TRBV2, the J gene TRBJ1-1, with unresolved D. V lost 7 bases, J lost 3 bases, and 18 bases lay in between. This CDR3 spans 15 amino acids. Germline CDR1 SNHLY, CDR2 FYNNEI. CDR3 sequence: CASNLRESLHTEAFF. As DNA, the CDR3 is TGTGCCAGCAACCTAAGGGAGTCTCTACACACTGAAGCTTTCTTT.

This sequence joins TRBV11-1 and TRBJ2-7; D possibly corresponds to TRBD1 (6 bases). Germline-derived CDR1 and CDR2 are SGHAT and FQDESV (reference sequence). The CDR3 length is 16 residues. V lost 4 bases and J lost 3, with 19 bases in between. CDR3 loop: CASSYPNPGQIYEQYF. The CDR3 DNA is TGTGCCAGCAGCTACCCTAACCCCGGACAGATCTACGAGCAGTACTTC.

J is TRBJ2-7 and V is TRBV11-2; 8 bases agree with TRBD2. Germline lookup yields CDR1 SGHAT and CDR2 FQNNGV. The CDR3 covers 15 residues. Unmatched junction bases numbered 8, after V lost 3 bases and J lost 4 bases. As DNA, the CDR3 is TGTGCCAGCAGCTTGTTTGCGGGGGGCAGGTACGAGCAGTACTTC. Amino acids: CASSLFAGGRYEQYF.

The CDR3 sequence: CATSGGEAEQYF. The CDR3 bases are TGTGCCACCAGCGGGGGGGAGGCCGAGCAGTACTTC. This sequence joins TRBV15 and TRBJ2-7, with 7 bases identical to TRBD2. The CDR3 has 12 residues. Trimming at V came to 5 bases and at J to 6 bases, leaving 4 bases not matched to a gene. Germline V CDR1 and CDR2: LNHNV, YYDKDF (reference sequence).

The CDR3 protein is CASSLYGLAGGNQETQYF. CDR3 nucleotides: TGTGCCAGCAGTTTATACGGACTAGCGGGAGGCAACCAAGAGACCCAGTACTTC. The chain recombines TRBV28 with TRBJ2-5, with TRBD2 matching 14 bases. CDR3 size: 18 residues. The junction had 4 bases not matched to a gene; V was cut back by 1 base and J by 0 bases. Germline values: CDR1 MDHEN, CDR2 SYDVKM.

The chain has TRBV5-1 and TRBJ2-3; 7 nucleotides match TRBD2. CDR3 length: 15 amino acids. CDR1 is SGHRS and CDR2 is YFSETQ in the germline V gene. J was trimmed by 5 bases and V by 0 bases; bases with no gene match: 6. CDR3 in amino acids: CASSLGGGPLDTQYF. CDR3 nucleotide sequence: TGCGCCAGCAGCTTGGGGGGAGGGCCGCTAGATACGCAGTATTTT. Together with reference TRBV5-1 and TRBJ2-3, the CDR3 gives the full variable domain: KAGVTQTPRYLIKTRGQQVTLSCSPISGHRSVSWYQQTPGQGLQFLFEYFSETQRNKGNFPGRFSGRQFSNSRSEMNVSTLELGDSALYLCASSLGGGPLDTQYFGPGTRLTVL.

The chain couples TRBV29-1 to TRBJ2-7; TRBD2 is a possible D gene (6 bases). With 3 bases removed from V and 3 bases from J, the gap between germline ends came to 12 bases. Germline V lookup: CDR1 SQVTM, CDR2 ANQGSEA. The CDR3 spans 13 residues. The CDR3 sequence is CSVDGGNRYEQYF. The CDR3 DNA reads as TGCAGCGTTGACGGAGGGAACCGCTACGAGCAGTACTTC.

The rearrangement joins TRBV29-1 to TRBJ2-1, with 8 bases identical to TRBD2. V was clipped by 4 bases and J by 2 bases; unmatched bases: 10. This CDR3 comprises 16 residues. Germline lookup yields CDR1 SQVTM and CDR2 ANQGSEA. CDR3 residues: CSVVLTSGTAYNEQFF. CDR3 in DNA: TGCAGCGTTGTTCTTACTAGCGGCACCGCCTACAATGAGCAGTTCTTC.

CDR3 bases: TGTGCCAGCAGTTTAGATGGCTTCTACAATGAGCAGTTCTTC. This translates into CASSLDGFYNEQFF. The chain couples TRBV27 to TRBJ2-1; D is unresolved. Germline V gives CDR1 MNHEY, CDR2 SMNVEV (reference sequence). CDR3 length: 14 residues. Trimming stripped 2 bases from V and 3 bases from J, with 8 bases between.

This clone was recorded a few times. The chain carries TRBV6-1 and TRBJ2-1; tentative D call: TRBD2 (5 bases). Looked up from germline, CDR1 is MNHNS and CDR2 is SASEGT. CDR3 length: 15 residues. V dropped 1 base and J dropped 15 bases, with 22 bases sitting between them. The CDR3 DNA reads as TGTGCCAGCAGTGAAGGGCCTTACGGCGGAGGCAAGAGGTTCTTC. As protein: CASSEGPYGGGKRFF.

The rearrangement joins TRBV28 to TRBJ2-5; TRBD1 might be the D (5 bases). The V gene lost 2 bases and the J gene lost 3 bases, with 10 bases spanning the gap. The CDR3 runs to 14 residues. CDR1 MDHEN and CDR2 SYDVKM come from the germline V gene. CDR3 region: CASSLIGVEETQYF. In nucleotides, the CDR3 is TGTGCCAGCAGTTTAATAGGGGTAGAAGAGACCCAGTACTTC.

The gene calls are TRBV25-1 and TRBJ2-1; D remains ambiguous. The length of the CDR3 is 15 residues. V dropped 6 bases and J dropped 0 bases, with 12 bases sitting between them. Germline V gene lookup returns CDR1 MGHDK and CDR2 SYGVNS. The CDR3 reads CASSARVSSYNEQFF. CDR3 nucleotides: TGTGCCAGCAGCGCACGGGTTAGCTCCTACAATGAGCAGTTCTTC. The full variable domain, completed using reference TRBV25-1 and TRBJ2-1, is EADIYQTPRYLVIGTGKKITLECSQTMGHDKMYWYQQDPGMELHLIHYSYGVNSTEKGDLSSESTVSRIRTEHFPLTLESARPSHTSQYLCASSARVSSYNEQFFGPGTRLTVL.

V usage is TRBV7-9 and J usage is TRBJ2-5; 7 positions agree with TRBD1. The trim removed 4 bases at V and 3 bases at J, leaving 11 bases unmatched. The CDR3 has 16 amino acids. From germline, CDR1 is SEHNR and CDR2 FQNEAQ (reference sequence). The CDR3 sequence is CASSSSLRGREETQYF. The CDR3 nucleotides are TGTGCCAGCAGCTCCTCCCTGAGGGGGCGGGAAGAGACCCAGTACTTC.

V usage is TRBV19 and J usage is TRBJ2-1, with 9 bases identical to TRBD2. Germline assignment: CDR1 LNHDA and CDR2 SQIVND (reference sequence). J lost 6 bases, V lost 2 bases, and 5 bases had no gene match. The CDR3 totals 15 residues. CDR3 bases: TGTGCCAGTAGTATACGGGCGGGAGGGGGCAATGAGCAGTTCTTC. Amino acid sequence: CASSIRAGGGNEQFF.

The genes are TRBV7-9 and TRBJ1-2; D perhaps matches TRBD1 (5 bases). Germline V gene lookup returns CDR1 SEHNR and CDR2 FQNEAQ (reference sequence). The CDR3 extends over 14 amino acids. The ends were cut back, 1 base at V and 4 bases at J, with 10 bases in the middle. The CDR3, as DNA: TGTGCCAGCAGCTTAGGGCAGGGTCCCTATGGCTACACCTTC. This translates into CASSLGQGPYGYTF. The variable domain in full, completed from reference TRBV7-9 and TRBJ1-2, reads DTGVSQNPRHKITKRGQNVTFRCDPISEHNRLYWYRQTLGQGPEFLTYFQNEAQLEKSRLLSDRFSAERPKGSFSTLEIQRTEQGDSAMYLCASSLGQGPYGYTFGSGTRLTVV.

The chain links TRBV7-9 to TRBJ1-2; D gene ambiguous. CDR1 and CDR2 (germline): SEHNR, FQNEAQ (reference sequence). The CDR3 length is 15 residues. V was trimmed by 5 bases and J by 4 bases, leaving 17 bases between them. The CDR3 here is CASSGSGSTRYGYTF. The CDR3 DNA reads TGTGCCAGCAGCGGATCCGGGAGCACCCGCTATGGCTACACCTTC.

The chain carries TRBV5-6 and TRBJ1-5; a possible D gene is TRBD1 (6 bases). In germline, CDR1 is SGHDT, CDR2 YYEEEE. CDR3 size: 18 residues. With 0 bases removed from V and 0 bases from J, the gap between germline ends came to 16 bases. The CDR3 protein is CASSLAVQGSVSNQPQHF. The CDR3 coding sequence is TGTGCCAGCAGCTTGGCAGTACAGGGAAGTGTTAGCAATCAGCCCCAGCATTTT.

The chain combines TRBV7-9 with TRBJ2-7; 8 bases match TRBD2. The germline V gene has CDR1 SEHNR and CDR2 FQNEAQ (reference sequence). The CDR3 spans 13 residues. Germline trimming cut 5 bases from V and 2 bases from J; bases unmatched to any gene: 2. The CDR3 coding sequence is TGTGCCAGCAGCGCAGCGGGGGCCTACGAGCAGTACTTC. Its protein product is CASSAAGAYEQYF.

This chain connects TRBV6-5 to TRBJ1-4; D is undetermined. V was clipped by 4 bases and J by 8 bases, with 14 bases between them. Looked up from germline, CDR1 is MNHEY and CDR2 is SVGAGI. CDR3 length: 14 amino acids. The CDR3 sequence: CASSSPERREKLFF. DNA for the CDR3: TGTGCCAGCAGTTCCCCGGAGCGTCGGGAAAAACTGTTTTTT.

The rearrangement links TRBV29-1 to TRBJ2-1; no clear D gene. Looked up from germline, CDR1 is SQVTM and CDR2 is ANQGSEA. CDR3 length: 14 residues. V lost 3 bases and J lost 0, with 9 bases in between. The CDR3 DNA is TGCAGCGTTGAGACACAGAGCTCCTACAATGAGCAGTTCTTC. It encodes CSVETQSSYNEQFF.

V gene TRBV28 combines with J gene TRBJ2-7, with D tentatively TRBD1 (5 bases). The CDR3 totals 12 residues. CDR1 is MDHEN, CDR2 SYDVKM, per germline. V gave up 6 bases and J gave up 5 bases, with 11 bases separating them. The CDR3 coding sequence is TGTGCCAGCAGCTCGTGGGGCCACGAGCAGTACTTC. This translates into CASSSWGHEQYF.

The chain carries TRBV7-9 and TRBJ2-1; D uncertain. Trimming removed 5 bases at V and 9 bases at J, with 11 bases between. Germline CDR1 and CDR2: SEHNR and FQNEAQ (reference sequence). The CDR3 consists of 12 residues. CDR3 DNA sequence: TGTGCCAGCAGCGACTTCGTGGGTGAGCAGTTCTTC. This encodes CASSDFVGEQFF.